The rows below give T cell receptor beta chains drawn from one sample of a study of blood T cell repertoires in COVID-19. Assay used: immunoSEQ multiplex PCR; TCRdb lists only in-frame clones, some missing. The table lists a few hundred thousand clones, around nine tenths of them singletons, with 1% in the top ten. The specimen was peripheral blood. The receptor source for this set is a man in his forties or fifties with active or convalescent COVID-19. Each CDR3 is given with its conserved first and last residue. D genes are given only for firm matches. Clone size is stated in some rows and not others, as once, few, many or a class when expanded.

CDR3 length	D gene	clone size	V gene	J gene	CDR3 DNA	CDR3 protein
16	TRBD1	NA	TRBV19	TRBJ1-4	TGTGCCAGTAGTATAGGGACAGGGGAGGTGAATGAAAAACTGTTTTTT	CASSIGTGEVNEKLFF
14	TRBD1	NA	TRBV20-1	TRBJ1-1	TGCAGTGCTAGTCCGGGACAGGGAGTCACTGAAGCTTTCTTT	CSASPGQGVTEAFF
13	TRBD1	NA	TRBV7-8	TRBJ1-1	TGTGCCAGCCAGGGGGGCCCTAACACTGAAGCTTTCTTT	CASQGGPNTEAFF
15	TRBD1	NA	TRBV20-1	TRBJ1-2	TGCAGTGCTAGTGCTAACAGGGGAAATAACTATGGCTACACCTTC	CSASANRGNNYGYTF
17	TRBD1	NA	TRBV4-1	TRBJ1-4	TGCGCCAGCAGCCAAACCTCCTCACAGGGGGCCAGAGAAAAACTGTTTTTT	CASSQTSSQGAREKLFF
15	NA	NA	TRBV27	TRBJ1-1	TGTGCCAGCAGTTTATACGGCGGGTCGAACACTGAAGCTTTCTTT	CASSLYGGSNTEAFF
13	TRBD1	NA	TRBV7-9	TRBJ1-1	TGTGCCAGCAGGCTCGAGGGGGCCACTGAAGCTTTCTTT	CASRLEGATEAFF
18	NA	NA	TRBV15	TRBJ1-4	TGTGCCACCAGCAGAGATTTTTTTCAAGGGGGAACTAATGAAAAACTGTTTTTT	CATSRDFFQGGTNEKLFF
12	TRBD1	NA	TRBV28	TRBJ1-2	TGTGCCAGCAGTTCGACAGGGTACGGCTACACCTTC	CASSSTGYGYTF
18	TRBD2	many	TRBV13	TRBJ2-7	TGTGCCAGCAGCTTGGGTATTAGCGGGGATGATTATGAATACGAGCAGTACTTC	CASSLGISGDDYEYEQYF
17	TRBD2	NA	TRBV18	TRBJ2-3	TGTGCCAGCTCACTTACCCCGGGACTAGCGGGTGGAGATACGCAGTATTTT	CASSLTPGLAGGDTQYF
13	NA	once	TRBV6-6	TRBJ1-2	TGTGCCAGCAGTTACGTCAGGGAAGACGGCTACACCTTC	CASSYVREDGYTF
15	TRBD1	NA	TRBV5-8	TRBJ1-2	TGTGCCAGCAGATCCAGGCGGGGACAGGGGTCTGGCTACACCTTC	CASRSRRGQGSGYTF
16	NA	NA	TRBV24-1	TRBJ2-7	TGTGCCACCAGTGACGCGGGACAGAGTAGCTCCTACGAGCAGTACTTC	CATSDAGQSSSYEQYF
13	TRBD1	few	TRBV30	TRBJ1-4	TGTGCCTGGAGTGGACAGGGGCAGGAAAAACTGTTTTTT	CAWSGQGQEKLFF
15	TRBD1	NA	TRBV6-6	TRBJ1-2	TGTGCCAGCAGTTACGGGGGAACAGGGGATTTTGGCTACACCTTC	CASSYGGTGDFGYTF
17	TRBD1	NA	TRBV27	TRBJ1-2	TGTGCCAGCAGTTTAGCAGGGGGCGCCTGGTTGAACTATGGCTACACCTTC	CASSLAGGAWLNYGYTF
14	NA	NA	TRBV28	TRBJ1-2	TGTGCCAGCAGCTTACGACAGAGACACTATGGCTACACCTTC	CASSLRQRHYGYTF
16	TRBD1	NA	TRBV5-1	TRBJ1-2	TGCGCCAGCAGCTTGGGGAGGGACAGAATTAACTATGGCTACACCTTC	CASSLGRDRINYGYTF
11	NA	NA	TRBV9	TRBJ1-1	TGTGCCAGCAGCCCTTTCACTGAAGCTTTCTTT	CASSPFTEAFF
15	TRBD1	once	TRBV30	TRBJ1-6	TGTGCCTGGAGGTACCGGGACAGGGGGTCCTCACCCCTCCACTTT	CAWRYRDRGSSPLHF
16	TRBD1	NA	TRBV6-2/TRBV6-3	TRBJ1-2	TGTGCCAGCAGTCCAGACAGGGGGCCTGGTTTGGATGGCTACACCTTC	CASSPDRGPGLDGYTF
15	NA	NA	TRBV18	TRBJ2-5	TGTGCCAGCTCACCTAACGACTTTTCCGGGGAGACCCAGTACTTC	CASSPNDFSGETQYF
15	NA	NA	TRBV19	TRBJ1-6	TGTGCCAGTAGTATAGACGCGGGGGGAGATTCACCCCTCCACTTT	CASSIDAGGDSPLHF